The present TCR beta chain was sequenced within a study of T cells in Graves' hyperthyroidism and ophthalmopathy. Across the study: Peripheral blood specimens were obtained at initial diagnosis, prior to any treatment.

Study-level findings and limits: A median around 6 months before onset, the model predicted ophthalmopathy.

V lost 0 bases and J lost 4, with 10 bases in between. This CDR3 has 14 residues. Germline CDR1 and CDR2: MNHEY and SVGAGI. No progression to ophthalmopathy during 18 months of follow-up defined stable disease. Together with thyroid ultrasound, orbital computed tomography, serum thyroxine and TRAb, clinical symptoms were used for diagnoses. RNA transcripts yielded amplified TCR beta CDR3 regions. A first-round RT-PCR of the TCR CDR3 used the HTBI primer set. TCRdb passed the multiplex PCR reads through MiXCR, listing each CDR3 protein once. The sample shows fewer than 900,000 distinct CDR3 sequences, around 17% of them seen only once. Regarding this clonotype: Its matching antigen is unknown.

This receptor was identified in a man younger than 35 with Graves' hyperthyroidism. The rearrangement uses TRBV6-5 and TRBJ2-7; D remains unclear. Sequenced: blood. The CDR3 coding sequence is TGTGCCAGCAGTTACTCGACCGGTCGATACGAGCAGTACTTC. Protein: CASSYSTGRYEQYF.